Listed here are 24 T cell receptor beta chains from one sample, sequenced in a study of blood T cells in healthy people across ages (dated by TCRdb to about 2015). The library was produced with 5' RACE. TCRdb shows the sequencer as Illumina HiSeq 2500. A second 7 to 11 cycle PCR used a sample-barcoded 5' primer and a J-beta primer mix. Through fastp at Q25 and MiXCR, TCRdb rebuilt clones from the public reads, retaining in-frame beta chains. All rows with the same CDR3 protein become a single entry with the most common DNA and genes. The sample table holds about 940,000 distinct CDR3 sequences, of which roughly 43% were seen once. The top ten clones comprise roughly 12% of the sample. Sequences were obtained from blood. The receptors stem from a man aged 25 to 40 in good health.

This clonotype was detected once. The rearrangement joins TRBV7-2 to TRBJ2-1; 12 positions agree with TRBD2. The CDR3 loop spans 15 amino acids. CDR1 is SGHTA and CDR2 is FQGNSA in the germline V gene. The ends lost 6 bases at V and 8 bases at J; junction bases unmatched: 8. The CDR3 spells CASSEGLAGRDEQFF. The CDR3, as DNA: TGTGCCAGCAGTGAGGGACTAGCGGGTAGAGATGAGCAGTTCTTC.

Ten or more counts support this clonotype. The chain combines TRBV4-3 with TRBJ2-5, with 7 nucleotides matching TRBD1. This CDR3 is built from 13 residues. Germline CDR1 reads LGHNA; CDR2 reads YSLEER. V lost 5 bases, J lost 3 bases, and 3 bases stayed unmatched. The CDR3 bases are TGCGCCAGCAGCACGGGACAGAAAGAGACCCAGTACTTC. Its protein product is CASSTGQKETQYF.

The chain couples TRBV12-5 to TRBJ2-5; D remains unclear. The J call is doubtful: the DNA matches TRBJ2-7 better. This CDR3 has 15 residues. Germline loops: CDR1 LGHNT, CDR2 FRNRAP. Here the CDR3 reads CASGREGLSQNEQYF. CDR3 DNA: TGTGCTAGTGGGCGAGAAGGGCTTTCCCAAAACGAGCAGTACTTC.

This chain links TRBV7-9 with TRBJ2-1, with 12 bases fitting TRBD2. This CDR3 spans 15 amino acids. J gave up 13 bases and V 3 bases, and 10 bases lay outside the gene matches. Germline-derived CDR1 and CDR2 are SEHNR and FQNEAQ (reference sequence). As DNA, the CDR3 is TGTGCCAGCAGCTTTACTAGCGGGGGGATAATGGCACAGTTCTTC. It is translated as CASSFTSGGIMAQFF.

In this sample, this clonotype turned up a few times. The CDR3 nucleotides read TGTGCCAGCTCACTCGGGGGAGATGAAAAACTGTTTTTT. Amino acid sequence: CASSLGGDEKLFF. V is TRBV18 and J is TRBJ1-4; weak D call: TRBD1 (5 bases). CDR1 and CDR2 from the germline V gene are KGHSH and LQKENI. The length of the CDR3 is 13 residues. The V gene lost 4 bases and the J gene lost 6 bases, with 9 bases spanning the gap.

The V call is TRBV5-1, the J call TRBJ2-2; D ambiguous. The ends were cut back, 0 bases at V and 7 bases at J, with 13 bases in the middle. The CDR3 contains 15 residues. CDR1 SGHRS and CDR2 YFSETQ come from the germline V gene. CDR3 residues: CASSLASQFVGELFF. CDR3 sequence (DNA): TGCGCCAGCAGCTTGGCCTCGCAGTTTGTCGGGGAGCTGTTTTTT.

V and J are TRBV27 and TRBJ2-5; perhaps D is TRBD1 or TRBD2 (5 bases each). V was cut by 2 bases and J by 5 bases, with 12 bases left in between. The CDR3 sequence is 14 residues long. Germline CDR1 MNHEY, CDR2 SMNVEV (reference sequence). In nucleotides, the CDR3 is TGTGCCAGCAGTTTAGAACAGGACTTGGAGACCCAGTACTTC. Translating it yields CASSLEQDLETQYF.

The chain has TRBV7-3 and TRBJ1-2, with D perhaps matching TRBD1 (6 bases). Per the germline V gene, CDR1 is SGHTA and CDR2 is FQGTGA. Trimming pared 5 bases from V and 4 bases from J, leaving 23 bases between. The CDR3 spans 17 residues. CDR3 coding DNA: TGTGCCAGCAGCCCTAAACCACGGACAGCGAGGTTCTATGGCTACACCTTC. Protein sequence: CASSPKPRTARFYGYTF.

The V and J genes are TRBV20-1 and TRBJ2-1, with D maybe TRBD2 (6 bases). The germline gives CDR1 DFQATT, CDR2 SNEGSKA (reference sequence). Between the trimmed V and J ends, which lost 0 bases and 0 bases, there was a span of 18 bases. This CDR3 has 18 residues. CDR3 DNA sequence: TGCAGTGCTAGAGATCAGGAGCGGGTCCAGAGCTCCTACAATGAGCAGTTCTTC. Translating it yields CSARDQERVQSSYNEQFF.

The chain links TRBV5-5 to TRBJ1-2, with D hard to call. Germline-derived CDR1 and CDR2 are SGHKS and YYEKEE (reference sequence). The CDR3 covers 14 residues. V dropped 4 bases and J dropped 6 bases, with 16 bases sitting between them. The CDR3 spells CASSALAAPDGYTF. CDR3 bases: TGTGCCAGCAGCGCCCTCGCGGCCCCGGATGGCTACACCTTC.

The genes are TRBV7-9 and TRBJ2-4; D is unclear. The DNA end is a closer match to TRBJ2-7, so the J assignment may be wrong. The CDR3 spans 13 residues. CDR1 is SEHNR, CDR2 FQNEAQ, per germline (reference sequence). The CDR3 region has the DNA TGTGCCAGCAGCTCCACCGGGCACTACGAGCAGTACTTC. Translating it yields CASSSTGHYEQYF.

This clonotype occurred a few times. J is TRBJ2-1 and V is TRBV14; D remains unclear. The germline V gene has CDR1 SGHDN and CDR2 FVKESK. Trimming took 8 bases from V and 0 from J, leaving 11 bases between them. The CDR3 has 14 amino acids. The CDR3 DNA is TGTGCCAGCCAACGGGCTAGCTCCTACAATGAGCAGTTCTTC. Translation gives CASQRASSYNEQFF.

The chain has TRBV7-2 and TRBJ2-1, with TRBD2 matching 8 bases. Unmatched junction bases numbered 11, after V lost 5 bases and J lost 5 bases. CDR1 and CDR2 from the germline V gene are SGHTA and FQGNSA. The CDR3 covers 16 residues. As DNA, the CDR3 is TGTGCCAGCAGCGGAGTTGGCGGGGGGACCCACAATGAGCAGTTCTTC. It yields the protein CASSGVGGGTHNEQFF.

The CDR3 protein is CASSHTSGAHEQYF. CDR3 in DNA: TGTGCCAGCAGCCATACTAGCGGGGCCCATGAGCAGTACTTC. The rearrangement links TRBV3-1 to TRBJ2-7; 10 bases are a match to TRBD2. Unmatched junction bases numbered 6, after V lost 3 bases and J lost 7 bases. The CDR3 consists of 14 residues. The V gene's germline CDR1 is LGHDT and CDR2 YNNKEL (reference sequence).

This clonotype turned up a few times. This chain uses TRBV7-9 with TRBJ1-4; D unresolved. Germline V lookup: CDR1 SEHNR, CDR2 FQNEAQ (reference sequence). V was clipped by 3 bases and J by 4 bases, with 12 bases between them. The CDR3 contains 15 residues. The CDR3 reads CASSLKSLINEKLFF. The CDR3 coding sequence is TGTGCCAGCAGCTTGAAAAGTCTCATTAATGAAAAACTGTTTTTT.

This clonotype was seen a few times. The chain combines TRBV6-5 with TRBJ2-5; 7 nucleotides align to TRBD2. V lost 0 bases, J lost 0 bases, and 7 bases stayed unmatched. This CDR3 has 17 residues. Germline V gene data show CDR1 as MNHEY and CDR2 as SVGAGI. The chain's CDR3 is CASSYSPAGVYQETQYF. The CDR3 nucleotides are TGTGCCAGCAGTTACTCGCCCGCGGGGGTGTACCAAGAGACCCAGTACTTC.

The gene calls are TRBV12-3 or TRBV12-4 and TRBJ1-1; weak D call: TRBD1 (5 bases). V was cut by 1 base and J by 1 base, with 10 bases left in between. CDR3 length: 15 amino acids. The CDR3 protein is CASSLDAQGNTEAFF. The DNA for the CDR3 is TGTGCCAGCAGTTTAGATGCCCAGGGGAACACTGAAGCTTTCTTT.

The chain carries TRBV4-1 and TRBJ1-6; D is possibly TRBD1 (5 bases). CDR1 and CDR2 from the germline V gene are MGHRA and YSYEKL. Trimming took 0 bases from V and 5 from J, leaving 11 bases between them. The CDR3 consists of 16 residues. DNA of the CDR3: TGCGCCAGCAGCCAAGAGAGGACAAAAGATAATTCACCCCTCCACTTT. Translation: CASSQERTKDNSPLHF.

V gene TRBV2 combines with J gene TRBJ2-5; 9 nucleotides agree with TRBD2. The ends lost 5 bases at V and 3 bases at J; junction bases unmatched: 13. CDR1 and CDR2 from the germline V gene are SNHLY and FYNNEI. This CDR3 contains 17 residues. The CDR3 sequence: CASSFPLAGETKETQYF. The CDR3 coding sequence is TGTGCCAGCAGTTTTCCTTTAGCGGGGGAGACAAAAGAGACCCAGTACTTC.

The gene calls are TRBV2 and TRBJ2-7, with 9 positions matching TRBD1. CDR3 length: 13 residues. CDR1 is SNHLY and CDR2 is FYNNEI in the germline V gene. The V and J ends lost 8 bases and 0 bases, in that order; junction bases with no gene match: 2. CDR3 DNA sequence: TGTGCCAGCGGGACAGGGATCTCCTACGAGCAGTACTTC. Its protein product is CASGTGISYEQYF.

There are a few counts of this clonotype. The chain recombines TRBV12-3 or TRBV12-4 with TRBJ1-2; possible D gene TRBD1, 6 bases. This CDR3 spans 12 amino acids. V was shortened by 4 bases and J by 6 bases, with 9 bases between the two germline ends. The CDR3 DNA reads as TGTGCCAGCAGTTATACAGGGAATGGCTACACCTTC. It encodes CASSYTGNGYTF.

This clonotype appeared a few times. J is TRBJ2-1 and V is TRBV27, with TRBD1 identical over 8 bases. The J segment lost 4 bases and the V segment lost 1 base, leaving 3 bases of the junction unmatched. The germline gives CDR1 MNHEY, CDR2 SMNVEV (reference sequence). The CDR3 runs to 15 residues. The CDR3 region is CASSLFQGAYNEQFF. The CDR3 region has the DNA TGTGCCAGCAGTTTATTTCAGGGGGCTTACAATGAGCAGTTCTTC.

The V gene is TRBV18, the J gene TRBJ2-3; D not certain. Germline CDR1 KGHSH, CDR2 LQKENI. The ends were cut back, 3 bases at V and 5 bases at J, with 9 bases in the middle. This CDR3 comprises 13 residues. The CDR3 loop reads CASSPMRIDTQYF. CDR3 in DNA: TGTGCCAGCTCACCTATGAGGATAGATACGCAGTATTTT.

The chain is built from TRBV25-1 and TRBJ2-7; 10 bases are shared with TRBD2. The CDR3 length is 15 residues. V gave up 6 bases and J gave up 2 bases; unmatched junction bases: 7. Germline lookup yields CDR1 MGHDK and CDR2 SYGVNS. CDR3 bases: TGTGCCAGCAGAGATCTAGCGGGGGCCGCCTACGAGCAGTACTTC. Its protein is CASRDLAGAAYEQYF.